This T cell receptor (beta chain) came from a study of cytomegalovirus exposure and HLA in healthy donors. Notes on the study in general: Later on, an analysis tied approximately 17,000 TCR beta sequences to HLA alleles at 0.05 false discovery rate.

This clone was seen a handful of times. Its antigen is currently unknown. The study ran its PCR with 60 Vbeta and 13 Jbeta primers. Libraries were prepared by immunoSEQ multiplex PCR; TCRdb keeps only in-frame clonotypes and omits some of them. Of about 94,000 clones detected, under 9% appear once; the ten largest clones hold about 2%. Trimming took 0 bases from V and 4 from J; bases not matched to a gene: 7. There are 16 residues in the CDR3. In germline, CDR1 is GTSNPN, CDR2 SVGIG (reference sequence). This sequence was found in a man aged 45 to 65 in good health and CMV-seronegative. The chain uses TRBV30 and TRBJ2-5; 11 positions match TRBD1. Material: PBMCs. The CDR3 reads CAWSVGTGGFGETQYF. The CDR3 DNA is TGTGCCTGGAGTGTAGGGACAGGGGGTTTTGGAGAGACCCAGTACTTC.